Following are 10 T cell receptor beta chains from one sample sequenced in a study of T cell responses to AZD1222 COVID-19 vaccine. Produced via immunoSEQ multiplex PCR; TCRdb's table is partial and in-frame only. The table lists over 130,000 clones, roughly nine tenths of them singletons, with 1.5% to 2% in the top ten. The sample consisted of peripheral blood, taken 28 days after the second AZD1222 dose. These TCRs come from an adult who received the AZD1222 COVID-19 vaccine.

This chain uses TRBV10-3 with TRBJ2-3; 14 nucleotides align to TRBD2. J was trimmed by 1 base and V by 6 bases; bases with no gene match: 0. The CDR3 contains 15 residues. CDR1 is ENHRY and CDR2 is SYGVKD in the germline V gene. CDR3 residues: CAIRTSGGGTDTQYF. The CDR3 nucleotides are TGTGCCATCAGGACTAGCGGGGGGGGCACAGATACGCAGTATTTT.

This sequence joins TRBV18 and TRBJ1-1; D is uncertain. The CDR3 runs 15 residues. The V end was cut by 1 base, the J end by 1 base, with 10 bases between. The germline CDR1 and CDR2 sequences are KGHSH and LQKENI. The CDR3 DNA reads as TGTGCCAGCTCACCACTGCAGACTCCGAACACTGAAGCTTTCTTT. This translates into CASSPLQTPNTEAFF.

The chain combines TRBV14 with TRBJ1-2; D remains unclear. V was pared by 0 bases and J by 10 bases, with 15 bases between. The germline V gene encodes CDR1 SGHDN and CDR2 FVKESK. The CDR3 spans 14 residues. The CDR3 DNA is TGTGCCAGCAGCCAAGAAATAGGGCTGAACTACTACACCTTC. Protein product: CASSQEIGLNYYTF.

The chain couples TRBV7-9 to TRBJ1-1; 7 bases match TRBD1. Trimming at V came to 5 bases and at J to 0 bases, leaving 6 bases not matched to a gene. Per germline, CDR1 SEHNR and CDR2 FQNEAQ (reference sequence). The CDR3 covers 15 residues. The chain's CDR3 is CASSIDRAMNTEAFF. The CDR3 DNA sequence: TGTGCCAGCAGCATCGACAGGGCTATGAACACTGAAGCTTTCTTT.

The sample holds a few counts of this clone. CDR3 bases: TGCGCCAGCAGTTATGGCTTGACAGATACGCAGTATTTT. Encoded protein: CASSYGLTDTQYF. The rearrangement links TRBV5-1 to TRBJ2-3; no definite D call. Per the germline V gene, CDR1 is SGHRS and CDR2 is YFSETQ. V lost 5 bases to trimming and J lost 3 bases, with 10 bases between them. The CDR3 extends over 13 amino acids.

This rearrangement joins TRBV7-2 to TRBJ2-5; unclear D gene. The CDR3 is 15 amino acids. The V gene's germline CDR1 is SGHTA and CDR2 FQGNSA. V dropped 4 bases and J dropped 4 bases, with 16 bases sitting between them. Here the CDR3 reads CASSYQGLQRETQYF. The CDR3 DNA is TGTGCCAGCAGCTACCAAGGCCTTCAACGAGAGACCCAGTACTTC.

The rearrangement links TRBV30 to TRBJ2-5; no clear D gene. CDR3 length equals 12 residues. Trimming removed 0 bases at V and 2 bases at J, with 4 bases between. Per the germline V gene, CDR1 is GTSNPN and CDR2 is SVGIG (reference sequence). As DNA, the CDR3 is TGTGCCTGGAGTGTATCGCAAGAGACCCAGTACTTC. Translating gives CAWSVSQETQYF. Combining the CDR3 with reference TRBV30 and TRBJ2-5 gives the whole variable domain SQTIHQWPATLVQPVGSPLSLECTVEGTSNPNLYWYRQAAGRGLQLLFYSVGIGQISSEVPQNLSASRPQDRQFILSSKKLLLSDSGFYLCAWSVSQETQYFGPGTRLLVL.

The J gene is TRBJ1-1, the V gene TRBV29-1; maybe TRBD1 (6 bases). Trimming removed 3 bases from V and 1 base from J, with 9 bases in between. This CDR3 has 13 residues. Germline-derived CDR1 and CDR2 are SQVTM and ANQGSEA. Here the CDR3 DNA reads TGCAGCGTTGACTGGGACAAGAACACTGAAGCTTTCTTT. Its protein product is CSVDWDKNTEAFF.

This chain joins TRBV3-1 (or the pseudogene TRBV3-2) and TRBJ2-1; D is unclear. The CDR3 contains 13 residues. CDR1 is LGHDT, CDR2 YNNKEL, per germline (reference sequence). The V gene lost 1 base and the J gene lost 6 bases, with 7 bases spanning the gap. This CDR3 is CASSQGGVNEQFF. The CDR3 coding sequence is TGTGCCAGCAGCCAAGGAGGCGTCAATGAGCAGTTCTTC.

The V gene is TRBV5-1, the J gene TRBJ1-6, with D hard to call. Germline V CDR1 and CDR2: SGHRS, YFSETQ. V was clipped by 4 bases and J by 0 bases, with 8 bases between them. The CDR3 contains 15 residues. CDR3 in amino acids: CASSVDSSYNSPLHF. The CDR3 coding sequence is TGCGCCAGCAGCGTCGATAGCTCCTATAATTCACCCCTCCACTTT.